The 24 T cell receptor beta chains below come from one sample, sequenced in a study of T cell repertoires in cytomegalovirus infection. TCRdb passed the reads through MiXCR, listing each CDR3 protein once. The top ten hold about 10% of the sample, which has fewer than 550,000 distinct CDR3 sequences, over 9% seen once. Specimen: PBMCs. All receptors derive from a human donor in good health (CMV status not recorded). Some clones in this sample may be carry-over from other donors' samples.

This rearrangement joins TRBV28 to TRBJ1-1, with D tentatively TRBD1 (5 bases). Trimming cost V 7 bases and J 6 bases, with 24 bases left between them. CDR3 length equals 16 residues. Looked up from germline, CDR1 is MDHEN and CDR2 is SYDVKM. CDR3 nucleotides: TGTGCCAGCAACCTCTCACCGAGGGGTGGAAGGCCTGAAGCTTTCTTT. The encoded protein is CASNLSPRGGRPEAFF.

This clonotype has a handful of counts. The chain combines TRBV4-1 with TRBJ2-7; D is tentatively TRBD1 or TRBD2 (5 bases each). V lost 8 bases and J 2 bases, leaving 13 bases between the germline ends. The CDR3 has 13 residues. Germline values: CDR1 MGHRA, CDR2 YSYEKL. In DNA, the CDR3 is TGCGCCAGCGGGGGAAATGAAGCCTACGAGCAGTACTTC. Translated: CASGGNEAYEQYF.

This clonotype was counted ten times or more. This sequence joins TRBV7-8 and TRBJ1-5; D is uncertain. Germline assignment: CDR1 SGHVS and CDR2 FQNEAQ. Trimming pared 1 base from V and 7 bases from J, leaving 11 bases between. This CDR3 is built from 14 residues. Written as DNA, the CDR3 is TGTGCCAGCAGCTTAGGGGATAGCGGCCAGCCCCAGCATTTT. Its protein product is CASSLGDSGQPQHF.

In its sample, this clonotype was seen many times. This chain uses TRBV5-1 with TRBJ2-7; 9 bases align to TRBD1. The CDR3 extends over 15 amino acids. The V segment lost 0 bases and the J segment 3 bases; nucleotides outside the gene matches: 4. Germline CDR1 is SGHRS and CDR2 is YFSETQ. Written as DNA, the CDR3 is TGCGCCAGCAGCTTGGACGGGACAGGGATCTACGAGCAGTACTTC. Translating it yields CASSLDGTGIYEQYF.

This clonotype was seen ten or more times. The chain joins TRBV27 to TRBJ1-2, with D possibly matching TRBD1 (6 bases). The CDR3 consists of 17 residues. The V gene lost 0 bases and the J gene lost 4 bases, with 18 bases spanning the gap. Germline V lookup: CDR1 MNHEY, CDR2 SMNVEV (reference sequence). In DNA, the CDR3 is TGTGCCAGCAGTTTATCGGTGGGGGCGACCTATAGCTATGGCTACACCTTC. Amino acids: CASSLSVGATYSYGYTF.

This chain uses TRBV19 with TRBJ2-7; 7 bases match TRBD2. This CDR3 region has 14 residues. Trimming at V came to 6 bases and at J to 6 bases, leaving 11 bases not matched to a gene. Germline CDR1 LNHDA, CDR2 SQIVND (reference sequence). Here the CDR3 DNA reads TGTGCCAGTAGCGTAACAGGCGGGGGTGGCGAGCAGTACTTC. It yields the protein CASSVTGGGGEQYF.

This clonotype was counted at least ten times. The DNA of the CDR3 is TGTGCCAGCAGTGAGTCGGGGAACAATCAGCCCCAGCATTTT. Protein sequence: CASSESGNNQPQHF. The J gene is TRBJ1-5, the V gene TRBV6-1, with D unresolved. With 3 bases removed from V and 3 bases from J, the gap between germline ends came to 9 bases. The CDR3 is 14 residues long. Germline lookup yields CDR1 MNHNS and CDR2 SASEGT.

This clonotype was counted many times. CDR3 in amino acids: CAISEGQVYEQYF. DNA for the CDR3: TGTGCCATCAGTGAAGGACAGGTCTACGAGCAGTACTTC. The gene calls are TRBV10-3 and TRBJ2-7; TRBD1 matches 7 bases. V trimming: 3 bases; J trimming: 3 bases; junction bases outside the gene matches: 2. Germline CDR1 is ENHRY and CDR2 is SYGVKD. The CDR3 runs to 13 residues.

The chain employs TRBV15 and TRBJ1-1, with TRBD1 matching over 10 bases. V gave up 0 bases and J gave up 4 bases; unmatched junction bases: 8. From germline, CDR1 is LNHNV and CDR2 YYDKDF (reference sequence). The CDR3 runs to 17 residues. The CDR3 DNA sequence: TGTGCCACCAGCAGAGAGTTTGGGACAGGGGTGATCACTGAAGCTTTCTTT. It is translated as CATSREFGTGVITEAFF. The full variable domain, in which reference TRBV15 and TRBJ1-1 provide the parts outside the CDR3, is DAMVIQNPRYQVTQFGKPVTLSCSQTLNHNVMYWYQQKSSQAPKLLFHYYDKDFNNEADTPDNFQSRRPNTSFCFLDIRSPGLGDTAMYLCATSREFGTGVITEAFFGQGTRLTVV.

As concerns this clonotype: Since a much larger clone is just one base distant, this may be a read error. This rearrangement joins TRBV19 to TRBJ2-5, with 13 bases lining up with TRBD2. The CDR3 length is 18 residues. J was trimmed by 2 bases and V by 5 bases; bases with no gene match: 11. The germline CDR1 and CDR2 sequences are LNHDA and SQIVND (reference sequence). The CDR3 DNA follows: TGTGCCAGTAGTCCCCGGGGACTAGCGGGAAATCCACAAGAGACCCAGTACTTC. The encoded protein is CASSPRGLAGNPQETQYF. The whole variable domain, remainder taken from reference TRBV19 and TRBJ2-5, is DGGITQSPKYLFRKEGQNVTLSCEQNLNHDAMYWYRQDPGQGLRLIYYSQIVNDFQKGDIAEGYSVSREKKESFPLTVTSAQKNPTAFYLCASSPRGLAGNPQETQYFGPGTRLLVL.

This clonotype was detected ten times or more. The gene calls are TRBV7-2 and TRBJ2-7; possible D gene TRBD2, 5 bases. Trimming cost V 5 bases and J 6 bases, with 20 bases left between them. Germline V gives CDR1 SGHTA, CDR2 FQGNSA. The CDR3 extends over 15 amino acids. This CDR3 reads CASSPQAGAGSEQYF. Here the CDR3 DNA reads TGTGCCAGCAGCCCTCAGGCGGGCGCTGGGAGCGAGCAGTACTTC.

This clonotype was detected only a few times. The rearrangement links TRBV18 to TRBJ1-1; tentative D call: TRBD1 (6 bases). The V gene lost 0 bases and the J gene lost 7 bases, with 18 bases spanning the gap. This CDR3 has 16 amino acids. CDR1 is KGHSH and CDR2 is LQKENI in the germline V gene. In nucleotides, the CDR3 is TGTGCCAGCTCACCACCCGTCGGAGGGGGAGTTAATGAAGCTTTCTTT. Translation: CASSPPVGGGVNEAFF.

This clonotype has just a few counts. This chain connects TRBV12-3 or TRBV12-4 to TRBJ1-2, with no clear D. The CDR3 consists of 13 residues. Trimming took off 5 bases at V and 4 bases at J, with 11 bases between the two ends. The CDR3 protein is CASSPQTSYGYTF. CDR3 nucleotide sequence: TGTGCCAGCAGTCCCCAGACGAGCTATGGCTACACCTTC.

This clonotype was detected ten times or more. The genes are TRBV5-1 and TRBJ1-1; the D gene is possibly TRBD1 (5 bases). This CDR3 is built from 12 residues. The germline gives CDR1 SGHRS, CDR2 YFSETQ. V was shortened by 4 bases and J by 8 bases, with 12 bases between the two germline ends. CDR3 amino acids: CASSLWDGEAFF. The CDR3 DNA reads TGCGCCAGCAGCCTATGGGACGGAGAAGCTTTCTTT.

The table lists this clonotype with many counts. The chain combines TRBV14 with TRBJ2-7; a weak D match, TRBD2 (5 bases). Germline-derived CDR1 and CDR2 are SGHDN and FVKESK. The CDR3 is 15 amino acids. Trimming pared 0 bases from V and 3 bases from J, leaving 12 bases between. In DNA form, the CDR3 reads TGTGCCAGCAGCCAAGATGGACTTGAGGGCTACGAGCAGTACTTC. Translating gives CASSQDGLEGYEQYF.

In its sample, this clonotype was seen many times. The V call is TRBV28, the J call TRBJ2-7; D remains unclear. V was clipped by 5 bases and J by 5 bases, with 10 bases between them. Germline V lookup: CDR1 MDHEN, CDR2 SYDVKM. CDR3 size: 12 residues. The CDR3 bases are TGTGCCAGCAGTGAGGAAAGGGACGAGCAGTACTTC. Translation gives CASSEERDEQYF.

The table lists this clonotype with a count of one. Since a much larger clone is just one base distant, this may be a read error. The CDR3 protein is CASSLSDSTDSQYF. As DNA, the CDR3 is TGTGCCAGCAGCTTAAGCGATAGCACAGATTCGCAGTATTTT. The genes are TRBV7-2 and TRBJ2-3; D call uncertain. The CDR3 runs to 14 residues. From germline, CDR1 is SGHTA and CDR2 FQGNSA. The full variable domain, in which reference TRBV7-2 and TRBJ2-3 provide the parts outside the CDR3, is GAGVSQSPSNKVTEKGKDVELRCDPISGHTALYWYRQSLGQGLEFLIYFQGNSAPDKSGLPSDRFSAERTGGSVSTLTIQRTQQEDSAVYLCASSLSDSTDSQYFGPGTRLTVL.

This clonotype was counted many times. The chain couples TRBV7-2 to TRBJ1-2; TRBD1 matches 8 bases. V lost 3 bases to trimming and J lost 7 bases; unmatched junction nucleotides: 7. The germline V gene encodes CDR1 SGHTA and CDR2 FQGNSA. The CDR3 consists of 14 residues. CDR3 sequence reads: CASSFRQGARGYTF. Here the CDR3 DNA reads TGTGCCAGCAGCTTCCGGCAGGGGGCTCGTGGCTACACCTTC.

This clonotype was counted only a few times. The V call is TRBV9, the J call TRBJ1-1; no reliable D call. CDR1 SGDLS and CDR2 YYNGEE come from the germline V gene. V was pared by 2 bases and J by 6 bases, with 11 bases between. This CDR3 is built from 13 residues. In DNA, the CDR3 is TGTGCCAGCAGCGTTAGGCCCGCCTCTGAAGCTTTCTTT. It translates to CASSVRPASEAFF.

This clonotype was counted between two and nine times. The gene calls are TRBV11-1 and TRBJ2-7; 10 bases agree with TRBD1. Germline values: CDR1 SGHAT, CDR2 FQDESV (reference sequence). The CDR3 loop spans 16 amino acids. Trimming removed 1 base from V and 3 bases from J; junction bases left unmatched: 6. The CDR3 DNA sequence: TGTGCCAGCAGCTTAGACCACGGGACAGGGGTCTACGAGCAGTACTTC. Its protein product is CASSLDHGTGVYEQYF.

CDR3 sequence: CASSGQGEDTQYF. The DNA of the CDR3 is TGTGCCAGCAGTGGACAGGGCGAAGATACGCAGTATTTT. The chain combines TRBV27 with TRBJ2-3; 8 nucleotides match TRBD1. The CDR3 loop spans 13 amino acids. The germline V gene has CDR1 MNHEY and CDR2 SMNVEV (reference sequence). V was pared by 5 bases and J by 5 bases, with 3 bases of the junction left unmatched.

In its sample, this clonotype was seen once. The rearrangement joins TRBV7-9 to TRBJ2-7, with TRBD2 identical over 14 bases. The J segment lost 6 bases and the V segment lost 1 base, leaving 8 bases of the junction unmatched. In germline, CDR1 is SEHNR, CDR2 FQNEAQ (reference sequence). The CDR3 runs to 17 residues. CDR3 sequence: CASSLEPTSGGAAEQYF. Written as DNA, the CDR3 is TGTGCCAGCAGCTTAGAACCGACTAGCGGGGGGGCTGCCGAGCAGTACTTC.

This clonotype was counted ten times or more. The rearrangement joins TRBV19 to TRBJ1-5; possibly TRBD1 for D (6 bases). Germline CDR1 reads LNHDA; CDR2 reads SQIVND (reference sequence). The CDR3 spans 16 residues. Trimming removed 1 base at V and 4 bases at J, with 14 bases between. CDR3 loop: CASSIGGGGLNQPQHF. The CDR3 DNA is TGTGCCAGTAGTATAGGTGGGGGGGGGCTTAATCAGCCCCAGCATTTT.

The V and J genes are TRBV9 and TRBJ2-7, with TRBD1 identical over 11 bases. V lost 0 bases, J lost 2 bases, and 1 base stayed unmatched. CDR3 length: 15 residues. Germline values: CDR1 SGDLS, CDR2 YYNGEE. CDR3 in DNA: TGTGCCAGCAGCGTAGAGGGACAGGGGGCCTACGAGCAGTACTTC. Amino acid sequence: CASSVEGQGAYEQYF.